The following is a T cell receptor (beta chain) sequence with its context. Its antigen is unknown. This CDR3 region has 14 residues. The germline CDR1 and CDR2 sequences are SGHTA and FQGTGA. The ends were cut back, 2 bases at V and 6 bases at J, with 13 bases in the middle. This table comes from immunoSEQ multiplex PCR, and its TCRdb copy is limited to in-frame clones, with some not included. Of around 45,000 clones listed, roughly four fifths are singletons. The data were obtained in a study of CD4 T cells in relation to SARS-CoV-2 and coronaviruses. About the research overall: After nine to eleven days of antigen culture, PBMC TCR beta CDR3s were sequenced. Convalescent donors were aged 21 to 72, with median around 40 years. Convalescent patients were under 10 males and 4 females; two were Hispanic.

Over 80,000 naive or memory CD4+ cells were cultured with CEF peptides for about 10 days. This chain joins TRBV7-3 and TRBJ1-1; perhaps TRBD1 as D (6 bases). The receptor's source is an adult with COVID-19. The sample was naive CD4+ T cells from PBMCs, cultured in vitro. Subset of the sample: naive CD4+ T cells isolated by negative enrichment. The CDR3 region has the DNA TGTGCCAGCAGCTTACACCAGGGGAGCCCTGAAGCTTTCTTT. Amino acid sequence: CASSLHQGSPEAFF.